The T cell receptor beta chain under discussion was sequenced for a study of early T cells in non-severe SARS-CoV-2 infection. Whole-study context: Sequencing was performed on bulk RNA from unsorted whole blood, leaving chains unpaired.

Researchers attached unique molecular identifiers to individual cDNA molecules. Each CDR3 protein is one row after TCRdb ran MiXCR on the 5' RACE reads. The sample has 85,000 to 90,000 distinct CDR3 sequences; 12% to 15% are singletons. This CDR3 region has 14 residues. Trimming cost V 6 bases and J 7 bases, with 18 bases left between them. This clonotype was seen many times. The chain uses TRBV12-3 or TRBV12-4 and TRBJ1-2, with D hard to call. The sample consisted of whole blood. The TCR comes from an adult who was a healthcare worker with PCR-confirmed SARS-CoV-2 infection or an uninfected control (not recorded which). The CDR3 here is CASSPPQSLRGYTF. In DNA form, the CDR3 reads TGTGCCAGCAGCCCCCCACAGTCACTCCGTGGCTACACCTTC.